A selection of T cell receptor beta chains follows, all from one sample in a study of T cells after yellow fever vaccination. Using its own MiXCR run on the 5' RACE reads, TCRdb lists one record per CDR3 protein. The sample consists of about 370,000 distinct CDR3 sequences, approximately 10% of them appearing once. The sample in question was PBMCs, obtained on the day of the first yellow fever vaccination. The source is a man aged 18 to 30 who received the YFV17D yellow fever vaccine. The CDR3 runs from the conserved cysteine through the conserved F or W. Fields, in order: J gene, D gene, V gene, CDR3 length, clone size, CDR3 DNA, CDR3 protein. The D gene is left open where the match is weak. Expanded clones get a size class; other rows say once, few or many, or leave the size out.

j_call: TRBJ2-7
d_call: -
v_call: TRBV2
cdr3_length: 13
clone_size: many
cdr3_nt: TGTGCCAGCAGTGAAAACGAGGGCCGGGAGCAGTACTTC
cdr3_aa: CASSENEGREQYF

j_call: TRBJ1-2
d_call: -
v_call: TRBV7-2
cdr3_length: 12
clone_size: few
cdr3_nt: TGTGCCAGCAGCATCCAGGTCTATGGCTACACCTTC
cdr3_aa: CASSIQVYGYTF

j_call: TRBJ2-1
d_call: -
v_call: TRBV3-1
cdr3_length: 15
clone_size: -
cdr3_nt: TGTGCCAGCAGCCAGGGTAGGGCTGCCTACAATGAGCAGTTCTTC
cdr3_aa: CASSQGRAAYNEQFF

j_call: TRBJ2-5
d_call: TRBD2
v_call: TRBV6-1
cdr3_length: 13
clone_size: -
cdr3_nt: TGTGCCAGCCGGGAGGGTCCACAAGAGACCCAGTACTTC
cdr3_aa: CASREGPQETQYF

j_call: TRBJ1-1
d_call: -
v_call: TRBV29-1
cdr3_length: 12
clone_size: -
cdr3_nt: TGCAGCGTGGGGGACGAAGGCACTGAAGCTTTCTTT
cdr3_aa: CSVGDEGTEAFF

j_call: TRBJ2-7
d_call: -
v_call: TRBV21-1
cdr3_length: 18
clone_size: many
cdr3_nt: TGTGCCAGCAGCAAATGGCGGTACCGGGACAGGGGTATCTACGAGCAGTACTTC
cdr3_aa: CASSKWRYRDRGIYEQYF

j_call: TRBJ2-3
d_call: TRBD2
v_call: TRBV6-2/TRBV6-3
cdr3_length: 16
clone_size: few
cdr3_nt: TGTGCCAGCAGTTACGGGCTAGCGGGAAGCACAGATACGCAGTATTTT
cdr3_aa: CASSYGLAGSTDTQYF

j_call: TRBJ1-1
d_call: -
v_call: TRBV27
cdr3_length: 14
clone_size: -
cdr3_nt: TGCACCAGCAGTTTTGGACTCGAGAACACTGAAGCTTTCTTT
cdr3_aa: CTSSFGLENTEAFF

j_call: TRBJ1-4
d_call: -
v_call: TRBV20-1
cdr3_length: 13
clone_size: few
cdr3_nt: TGCAGTGCTAGAGGCGGGGGAGAAGAAAAACTGTTTTTT
cdr3_aa: CSARGGGEEKLFF

j_call: TRBJ2-1
d_call: -
v_call: TRBV9
cdr3_length: 16
clone_size: -
cdr3_nt: TGTGCCAGCAGCGTAGGCCAGGAGAGCTCCTACAATGAGCAGTTCTTC
cdr3_aa: CASSVGQESSYNEQFF